The source of this T cell receptor beta chain is a study of blood T cell repertoires in COVID-19. About the study: Acute-phase and convalescent COVID-19 samples originated in the United States, Italy and Spain. PBMCs, B-cell-depleted T cells, or T cells provided the cDNA or gDNA that made up the material.

The CDR3 sequence is 19 residues long. Losses at the gene ends were 3 bases for V and 0 bases for J; bases not matched to a gene: 11. The germline CDR1 and CDR2 sequences are SGHAT and FQNNGV. Per the original methods: Reference gene primer amplification gave nucleated cell count estimates. Data came from immunoSEQ multiplex PCR; TCRdb stores just in-frame clones and leaves some out. That table furnishes V, J and clone size, whereas the DNA furnished D and trimming. This sample has 95,000 to 120,000 clones, with roughly 90% found just once. The genes are TRBV11-2 and TRBJ2-6; 7 bases align to TRBD1. This clonotype was sampled from a woman in her seventies who had recovered from COVID-19. The sequenced sample consisted of peripheral blood. In DNA, the CDR3 is TGTGCCAGCAGCTTTTCCCCCGGGACAGCCTACTCTGGGGCCAACGTCCTGACTTTC. The encoded protein is CASSFSPGTAYSGANVLTF. The variable domain in full, completed from reference TRBV11-2 and TRBJ2-6, reads EAGVAQSPRYKIIEKRQSVAFWCNPISGHATLYWYQQILGQGPKLLIQFQNNGVVDDSQLPKDRFSAERLKGVDSTLKIQPAKLEDSAVYLCASSFSPGTAYSGANVLTFGAGSRLTVL.